This T cell receptor (beta chain) was found in a study of shared clonotypes between healthy human individuals. Looking at the study overall: There were three CD4 naive, three CD4 memory, two CD8 naive and one CD8 memory plates per donor. Study results and caveats: Sampling included only blood; tissue repertoires likely differ.

Of note for this clone: Its antigen is unidentified.

Terminally differentiated effector memory CD45RA+ cells were excluded by CCR7 positive selection of CD45RO-negative cells. Healthy adults negative for HIV, lacking recent acute infections or vaccinations, served as donors. Germline lookup yields CDR1 MNHEY and CDR2 SMNVEV (reference sequence). Trimming removed 2 bases from V and 0 bases from J; junction bases left unmatched: 3. This CDR3 contains 17 residues. Measured with immunoSEQ multiplex PCR; TCRdb has only the in-frame clones, and not every one. Here the sample spans fewer than 1 million clones, 90% to 97% being singletons. This sequence was found in a man younger than 40 in good health. The chain joins TRBV27 to TRBJ2-1; TRBD2 matches at 11 bases. The specimen was naive CD8+ T cells sorted from blood. CDR3 residues: CASSLILAGVSYNEQFF. In DNA, the CDR3 is TGTGCCAGCAGTTTAATACTAGCGGGAGTCTCCTACAATGAGCAGTTCTTC.